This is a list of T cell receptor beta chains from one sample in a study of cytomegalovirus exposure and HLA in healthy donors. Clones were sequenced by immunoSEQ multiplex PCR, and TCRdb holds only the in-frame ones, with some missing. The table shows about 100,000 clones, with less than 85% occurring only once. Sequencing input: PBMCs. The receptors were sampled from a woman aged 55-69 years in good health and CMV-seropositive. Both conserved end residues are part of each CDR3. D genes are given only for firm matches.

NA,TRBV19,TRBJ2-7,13,CASSTIDRYEQYF
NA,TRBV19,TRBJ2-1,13,CASSVTGYDEQFF
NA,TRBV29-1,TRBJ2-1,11,CSVGGEPEQFF
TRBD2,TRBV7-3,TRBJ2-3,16,CASSPTSGRVTDTQYF
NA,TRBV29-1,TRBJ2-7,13,CSVEPSSGYEQYF
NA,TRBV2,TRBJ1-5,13,CASRAGLNQPQHF
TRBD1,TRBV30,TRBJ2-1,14,CAWRRTGSYNEQFF
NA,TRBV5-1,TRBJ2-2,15,CASSLAGSNTGELFF
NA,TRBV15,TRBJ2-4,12,CATSKNRDLMYF
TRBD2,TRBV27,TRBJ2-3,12,CASSTTSGRKYF
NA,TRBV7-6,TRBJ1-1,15,CASSLGSGSNTEAFF
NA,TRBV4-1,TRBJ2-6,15,CASSQVAVGANVLTF
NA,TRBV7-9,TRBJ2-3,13,CASSLERTDTQYF
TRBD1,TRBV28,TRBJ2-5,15,CATKVSGRGRETQYF
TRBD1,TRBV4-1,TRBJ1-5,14,CASSQGTGDQPQHF
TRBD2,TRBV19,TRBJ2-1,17,CASSMGTSGTWGGEQFF
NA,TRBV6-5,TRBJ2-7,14,CASAWGSGPYEQYF
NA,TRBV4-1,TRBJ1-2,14,CASSPFSGTIGYTF
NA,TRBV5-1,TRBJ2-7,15,CASSLGLQGTDEQYF
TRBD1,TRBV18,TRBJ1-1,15,CASSANRGMGTEAFF
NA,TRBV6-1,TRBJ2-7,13,CASSTGSTYEQYF
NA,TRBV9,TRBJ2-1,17,CASSAYDRTSSYNEQFF
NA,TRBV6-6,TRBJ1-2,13,CASSYEVRYGYTF
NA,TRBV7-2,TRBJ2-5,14,CASSLATGKETQYF
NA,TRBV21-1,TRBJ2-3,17,CASSKDPSSGMLDTQYF
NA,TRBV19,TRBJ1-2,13,CASSSNGRDGYTF
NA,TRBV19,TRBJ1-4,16,CASNRLPRATNEKLFF
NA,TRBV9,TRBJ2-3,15,CASSSRQLSTDTQYF
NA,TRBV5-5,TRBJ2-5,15,CASSLMIGVQETQYF
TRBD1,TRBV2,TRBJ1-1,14,CASRDRDMNTEAFF
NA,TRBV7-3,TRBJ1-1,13,CASGTRVNTEAFF
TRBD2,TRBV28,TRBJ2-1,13,CASRLAGGPQQFF
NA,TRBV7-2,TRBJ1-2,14,CASSTQEGGYGYTF
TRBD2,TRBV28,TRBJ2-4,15,CASSSLAGGLIIQYF
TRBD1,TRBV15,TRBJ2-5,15,CATSRDRGMGETQYF